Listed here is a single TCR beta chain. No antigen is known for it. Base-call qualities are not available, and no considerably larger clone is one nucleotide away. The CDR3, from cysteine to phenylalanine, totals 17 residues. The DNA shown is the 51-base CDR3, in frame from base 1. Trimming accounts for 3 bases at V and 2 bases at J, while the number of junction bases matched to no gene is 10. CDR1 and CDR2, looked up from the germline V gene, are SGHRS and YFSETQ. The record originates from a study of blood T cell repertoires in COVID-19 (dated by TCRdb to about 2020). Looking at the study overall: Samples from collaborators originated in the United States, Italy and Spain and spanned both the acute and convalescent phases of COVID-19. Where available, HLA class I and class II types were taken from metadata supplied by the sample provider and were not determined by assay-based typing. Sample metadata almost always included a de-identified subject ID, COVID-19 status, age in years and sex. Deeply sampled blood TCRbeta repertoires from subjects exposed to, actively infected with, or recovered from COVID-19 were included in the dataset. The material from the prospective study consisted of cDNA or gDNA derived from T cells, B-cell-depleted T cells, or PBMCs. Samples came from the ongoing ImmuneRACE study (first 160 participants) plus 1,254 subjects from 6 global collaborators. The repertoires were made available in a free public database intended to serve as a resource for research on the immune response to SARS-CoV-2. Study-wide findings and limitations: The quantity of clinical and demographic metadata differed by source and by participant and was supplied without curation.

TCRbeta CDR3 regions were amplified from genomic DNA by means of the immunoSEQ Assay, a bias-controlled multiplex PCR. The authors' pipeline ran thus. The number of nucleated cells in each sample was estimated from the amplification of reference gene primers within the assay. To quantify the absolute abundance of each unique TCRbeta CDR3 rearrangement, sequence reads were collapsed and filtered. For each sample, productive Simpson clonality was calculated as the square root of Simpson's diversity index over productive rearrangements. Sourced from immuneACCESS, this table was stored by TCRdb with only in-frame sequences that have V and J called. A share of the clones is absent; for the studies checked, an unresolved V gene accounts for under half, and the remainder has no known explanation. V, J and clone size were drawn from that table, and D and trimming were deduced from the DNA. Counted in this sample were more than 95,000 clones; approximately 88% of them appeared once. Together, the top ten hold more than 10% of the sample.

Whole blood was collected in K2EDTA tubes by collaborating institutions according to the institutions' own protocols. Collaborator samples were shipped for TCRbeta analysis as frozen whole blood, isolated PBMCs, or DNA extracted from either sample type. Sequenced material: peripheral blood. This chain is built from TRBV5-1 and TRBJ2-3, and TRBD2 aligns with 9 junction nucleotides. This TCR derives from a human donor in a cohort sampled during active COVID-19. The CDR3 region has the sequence CASSWTPGGGDTDTQYF. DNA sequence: TGCGCCAGCAGCTGGACCCCTGGCGGGGGGGACACAGATACGCAGTATTTT.